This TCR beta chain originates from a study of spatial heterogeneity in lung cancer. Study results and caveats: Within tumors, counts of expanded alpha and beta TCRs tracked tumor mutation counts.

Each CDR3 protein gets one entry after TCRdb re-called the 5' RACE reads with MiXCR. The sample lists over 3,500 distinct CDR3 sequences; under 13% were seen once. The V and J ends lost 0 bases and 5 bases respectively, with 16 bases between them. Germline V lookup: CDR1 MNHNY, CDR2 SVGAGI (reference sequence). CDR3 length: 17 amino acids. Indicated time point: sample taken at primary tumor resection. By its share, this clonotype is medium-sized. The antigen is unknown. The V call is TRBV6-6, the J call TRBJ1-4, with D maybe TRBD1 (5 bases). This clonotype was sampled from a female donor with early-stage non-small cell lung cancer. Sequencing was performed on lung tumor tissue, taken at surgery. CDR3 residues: CASSYSLGVRYNEKLFF. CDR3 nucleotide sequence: TGTGCCAGCAGTTACTCTTTAGGGGTCAGGTACAATGAAAAACTGTTTTTT.